Below are 13 T cell receptor beta chains sequenced from a single sample in a study of siplizumab effects on memory and regulatory T cells. Profiling relied on immunoSEQ multiplex PCR, and the TCRdb table lists in-frame clones only, not all of them. The table has 90,000 to 120,000 clones, 91% seen once. The source material was CD4+ T cells sorted from blood. These receptors originate from a human donor in good health. Some clones in this sample may be carry-over from other donors' samples.

V is TRBV6-5 and J is TRBJ1-1; tentative D call: TRBD1 (5 bases). V lost 6 bases and J lost 6, with 20 bases in between. The CDR3 has 15 residues. CDR1 is MNHEY and CDR2 is SVGAGI in the germline V gene. CDR3 region: CASSLVWGPGSEAFF. CDR3 DNA: TGTGCCAGCAGCCTAGTATGGGGCCCTGGGTCTGAAGCTTTCTTT.

The V and J genes are TRBV4-1 and TRBJ2-7; TRBD2 aligns across 10 bases. V lost 1 base to trimming and J lost 4 bases; unmatched junction nucleotides: 7. The CDR3 is 16 amino acids. Germline V gene sequence: CDR1 MGHRA, CDR2 YSYEKL. This chain's CDR3 is CASSQGRASGSYEQYF. In DNA, the CDR3 is TGCGCCAGCAGCCAAGGTAGGGCTAGCGGGAGTTACGAGCAGTACTTC.

This chain connects TRBV5-4 to TRBJ2-1, with a possible D match to TRBD2 (6 bases). CDR1 is SGHNT and CDR2 is YYREEE in the germline V gene (reference sequence). The V gene lost 6 bases and the J gene lost 0 bases, with 16 bases spanning the gap. CDR3 length: 16 residues. As DNA, the CDR3 is TGTGCCAGCACCCTGGGGGGTGGAAGCTCCTACAATGAGCAGTTCTTC. Amino acid sequence: CASTLGGGSSYNEQFF.

V usage is TRBV9 and J usage is TRBJ2-7; no reliable D call. Germline assignment: CDR1 SGDLS and CDR2 YYNGEE. Trimming removed 0 bases from V and 2 bases from J, with 9 bases in between. The CDR3 extends over 14 amino acids. CDR3 sequence (DNA): TGTGCCAGCAGCGTAGATTCGGGCCCCTACGAGCAGTACTTC. This codes for CASSVDSGPYEQYF. The entire variable domain, with the rest obtained from reference TRBV9 and TRBJ2-7, is as follows: DSGVTQTPKHLITATGQRVTLRCSPRSGDLSVYWYQQSLDQGLQFLIQYYNGEERAKGNILERFSAQQFPDLHSELNLSSLELGDSALYFCASSVDSGPYEQYFGPGTRLTVT.

The V call is TRBV4-2, the J call TRBJ2-1, with 9 bases fitting TRBD2. Germline V lookup: CDR1 LGHNA, CDR2 YNFKEQ. The junction had 7 bases not matched to a gene; V was cut back by 0 bases and J by 4 bases. The CDR3 consists of 17 residues. The DNA for the CDR3 is TGTGCCAGCAGCCAAGATTGGGCGGGAGGGCTGTACAATGAGCAGTTCTTC. Translated, it gives CASSQDWAGGLYNEQFF.

This chain links TRBV27 with TRBJ1-5; perhaps TRBD1 as D (5 bases). Per the germline V gene, CDR1 is MNHEY and CDR2 is SMNVEV (reference sequence). The CDR3 spans 13 residues. Trimming shortened V by 5 bases and J by 3 bases, and 8 bases separated the two germline ends. The CDR3 sequence: CASSQGANQPQHF. The CDR3 bases are TGTGCCAGCAGTCAAGGGGCCAATCAGCCCCAGCATTTT.

The V call is TRBV19, the J call TRBJ2-7; D possibly matches TRBD1 or TRBD2 (5 bases each). CDR3 length equals 15 residues. The V gene's germline CDR1 is LNHDA and CDR2 SQIVND (reference sequence). Trimming left V 6 bases short and J 1 base short, with 16 bases between. The CDR3 protein is CASRGDWQGSYEQYF. CDR3 DNA sequence: TGTGCCAGTAGGGGGGATTGGCAGGGATCCTACGAGCAGTACTTC.

This chain uses TRBV9 with TRBJ2-5; D is ambiguous. The V gene lost 0 bases and the J gene lost 4 bases, with 10 bases spanning the gap. CDR1 and CDR2 from the germline V gene are SGDLS and YYNGEE. The CDR3 is 14 residues long. CDR3 region: CASSVDGRTETQYF. CDR3 nucleotide sequence: TGTGCCAGCAGCGTAGACGGTAGAACAGAGACCCAGTACTTC.

This clone was observed a few times. The DNA of the CDR3 is TGTGCCAGCAGCACTGGACTTAGGGGCTACACCTTC. It encodes CASSTGLRGYTF. V and J are TRBV28 and TRBJ1-2, with D hard to call. V lost 6 bases, J lost 8 bases, and 13 bases lay in between. The CDR3 totals 12 residues. Per the germline V gene, CDR1 is MDHEN and CDR2 is SYDVKM.

The CDR3 DNA is TGTGCCAGTACTAGACAGGTCGGCACAGATACGCAGTATTTT. Protein: CASTRQVGTDTQYF. The rearrangement uses TRBV6-5 and TRBJ2-3; TRBD1 is a possible D gene (6 bases). This CDR3 has 14 residues. Trimming left V 9 bases short and J 1 base short, with 14 bases between. Germline loops: CDR1 MNHEY, CDR2 SVGAGI.

The genes are TRBV6-6 and TRBJ2-3; the match to TRBD2 covers 12 bases. The germline V gene encodes CDR1 MNHNY and CDR2 SVGAGI (reference sequence). The CDR3 totals 16 residues. V gave up 6 bases and J gave up 3 bases; unmatched junction bases: 7. The CDR3 sequence is CASRSLGLAGTDTQYF. The CDR3, as DNA: TGTGCCAGCAGATCACTAGGACTAGCGGGAACAGATACGCAGTATTTT.

The chain combines TRBV6-1 with TRBJ2-7; D is ambiguous. The CDR3 sequence is 13 residues long. V lost 7 bases and J lost 0, with 10 bases in between. Germline assignment: CDR1 MNHNS and CDR2 SASEGT. CDR3 in DNA: TGTGCCAGCACCCTGGCAGTCTCCTACGAGCAGTACTTC. The encoded protein is CASTLAVSYEQYF.

This clone was found once. The chain couples TRBV27 to TRBJ2-7; D is perhaps TRBD1 (6 bases). Germline CDR1 and CDR2: MNHEY and SMNVEV (reference sequence). The CDR3 is 15 residues long. Trimming removed 6 bases at V and 4 bases at J, with 19 bases between. Written as DNA, the CDR3 is TGTGCCAGCAGGACCGACAGGACAAACTCATACGAGCAGTACTTC. Protein product: CASRTDRTNSYEQYF.